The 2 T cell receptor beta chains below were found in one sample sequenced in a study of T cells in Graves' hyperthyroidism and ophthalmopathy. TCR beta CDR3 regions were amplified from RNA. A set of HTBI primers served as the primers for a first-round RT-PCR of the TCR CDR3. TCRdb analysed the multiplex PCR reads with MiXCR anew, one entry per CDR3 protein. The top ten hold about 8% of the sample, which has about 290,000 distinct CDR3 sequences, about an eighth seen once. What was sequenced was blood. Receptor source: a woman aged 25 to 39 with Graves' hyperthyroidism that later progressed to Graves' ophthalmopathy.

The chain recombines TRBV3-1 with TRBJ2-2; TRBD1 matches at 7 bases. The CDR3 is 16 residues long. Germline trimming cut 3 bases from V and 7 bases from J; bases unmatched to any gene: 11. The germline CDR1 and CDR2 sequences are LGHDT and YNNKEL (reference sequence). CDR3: CASSHHGDSFLGELFF. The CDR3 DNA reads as TGTGCCAGCAGCCATCACGGGGACAGCTTTCTCGGGGAGCTGTTTTTT. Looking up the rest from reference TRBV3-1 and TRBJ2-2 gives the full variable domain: DTAVSQTPKYLVTQMGNDKSIKCEQNLGHDTMYWYKQDSKKFLKIMFSYNNKELIINETVPNRFSPKSPDKAHLNLHINSLELGDSAVYFCASSHHGDSFLGELFFGEGSRLTVL.

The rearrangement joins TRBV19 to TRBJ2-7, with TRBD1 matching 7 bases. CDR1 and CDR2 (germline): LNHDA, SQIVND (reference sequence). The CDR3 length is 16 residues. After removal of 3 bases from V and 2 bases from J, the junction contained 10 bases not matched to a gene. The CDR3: CASSMWGDREAYEQYF. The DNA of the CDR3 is TGTGCCAGTAGTATGTGGGGCGACAGGGAAGCCTACGAGCAGTACTTC. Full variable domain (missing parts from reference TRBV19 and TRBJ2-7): DGGITQSPKYLFRKEGQNVTLSCEQNLNHDAMYWYRQDPGQGLRLIYYSQIVNDFQKGDIAEGYSVSREKKESFPLTVTSAQKNPTAFYLCASSMWGDREAYEQYFGPGTRLTVT.